These 14 T cell receptor beta chains share one sample of origin, sequenced in a study of CD8+ T cells in alopecia areata listed by TCRdb under 2018. The protocol used for the library was the immunoSEQ multiplex PCR assay. For TCR sequencing, RNA was extracted from every sample and reverse transcribed into cDNA to serve as template. In TCRdb, the immuneACCESS table is reduced to in-frame sequences with V and J assigned. These tables do not hold every clone; where another copy was compared, an unresolved V gene accounts for under half, and the others remain unexplained. The sample table shows some 98,000 clones, and 60% to 75% are seen once. The top ten constitute around 16% of the sample. The time point label corresponds to: roughly 27 days on oral tofacitinib. The sample's treatment or condition label, decoded: oral pan-JAK inhibitor, 5-10 mg twice daily. The source was CD8+ T cells sorted from blood, collected at week 4, from a patient treated with tofacitinib. The receptor source for this set is a human donor with alopecia areata.

This chain links TRBV7-6 with TRBJ2-6; D gene ambiguous. Between the trimmed V and J ends, which lost 1 base and 0 bases, there was a span of 10 bases. This CDR3 comprises 17 residues. Germline V gene data show CDR1 as SGHVS and CDR2 as FNYEAQ. CDR3 in DNA: TGTGCCAGCAGCTTAGATGGGATGAGCTCTGGGGCCAACGTCCTGACTTTC. This codes for CASSLDGMSSGANVLTF. The full variable domain, in which reference TRBV7-6 and TRBJ2-6 provide the parts outside the CDR3, is GAGVSQSPRYKVTKRGQDVALRCDPISGHVSLYWYRQALGQGPEFLTYFNYEAQQDKSGLPNDRFSAERPEGSISTLTIQRTEQRDSAMYRCASSLDGMSSGANVLTFGAGSRLTVL.

This clone has a handful of counts. V and J are TRBV27 and TRBJ1-1; 7 bases align to TRBD1. The CDR3 has 12 residues. With V trimmed by 6 bases and J by 10 bases, 8 bases remained unmatched. Germline V gene lookup returns CDR1 MNHEY and CDR2 SMNVEV (reference sequence). The CDR3 sequence is CASRTGRSSAFF. The CDR3 nucleotides are TGTGCCAGCAGGACAGGGAGGTCGTCAGCTTTCTTT.

V and J are TRBV27 and TRBJ2-1; 10 bases are shared with TRBD2. The CDR3 length is 15 residues. J lost 6 bases, V lost 7 bases, and 9 bases had no gene match. Germline CDR1 MNHEY, CDR2 SMNVEV (reference sequence). CDR3 sequence: CASISGRALGNEQFF. The CDR3 DNA reads TGTGCCAGCATAAGCGGGAGGGCCCTAGGCAATGAGCAGTTCTTC.

V is TRBV4-1 and J is TRBJ2-1; D not certain. The CDR3 contains 14 residues. Germline-derived CDR1 and CDR2 are MGHRA and YSYEKL. The germline V and J ends were trimmed by 4 bases and 1 base, with 8 bases remaining between them. The CDR3 reads CASSPLLSYNEQFF. Written as DNA, the CDR3 is TGCGCCAGCAGCCCCCTGTTGTCCTACAATGAGCAGTTCTTC.

The chain uses TRBV4-1 and TRBJ1-2; TRBD1 matches at 7 bases. V gave up 4 bases and J gave up 9 bases; unmatched junction bases: 11. CDR3 length equals 14 residues. CDR1 and CDR2 from the germline V gene are MGHRA and YSYEKL. The CDR3 region is CASSPGPGGNSYTF. CDR3 in DNA: TGCGCCAGCAGCCCCGGGCCAGGGGGAAACAGCTACACCTTC.

The chain employs TRBV4-1 and TRBJ1-2; D gene unclear. This CDR3 region has 17 residues. Germline assignment: CDR1 MGHRA and CDR2 YSYEKL. The germline V and J ends were trimmed by 0 bases and 6 bases, with 20 bases remaining between them. CDR3 loop: CASSQDLGLGGSNGYTF. The CDR3 nucleotides are TGCGCCAGCAGCCAAGATCTTGGGCTTGGAGGGTCGAATGGCTACACCTTC.

The chain carries TRBV6-5 and TRBJ2-3; D is unresolved. V lost 5 bases to trimming and J lost 4 bases, with 7 bases between them. The germline V gene encodes CDR1 MNHEY and CDR2 SVGAGI. CDR3 length equals 12 residues. CDR3 sequence (DNA): TGTGCCAGCAGTGAAGTAGCAGATACGCAGTATTTT. It specifies CASSEVADTQYF.

This clone came up once. The chain uses TRBV4-3 and TRBJ2-3, with D maybe TRBD1 (6 bases). Germline loops: CDR1 LGHNA, CDR2 YSLEER. Trimming stripped 0 bases from V and 2 bases from J, with 12 bases between. This CDR3 is built from 16 residues. The CDR3 sequence is CASSQDGQGFTDTQYF. CDR3 in DNA: TGCGCCAGCAGCCAAGATGGGCAGGGGTTCACAGATACGCAGTATTTT.

The rearrangement uses TRBV5-4 and TRBJ2-1; D gene unclear. From germline, CDR1 is SGHNT and CDR2 YYREEE (reference sequence). V was cut by 0 bases and J by 6 bases, with 7 bases left in between. The CDR3 is 13 residues long. For the CDR3, the DNA is TGTGCCAGCAGCTTGGACTTCGCCAATGAGCAGTTCTTC. Translating gives CASSLDFANEQFF.

This clone has only a few counts. The gene calls are TRBV7-6 and TRBJ2-1, with TRBD1 identical over 9 bases. V was pared by 1 base and J by 3 bases, with 1 base of the junction left unmatched. There are 15 residues in the CDR3. Germline V lookup: CDR1 SGHVS, CDR2 FNYEAQ. The CDR3 sequence is CASSLEGQGYNEQFF. In DNA, the CDR3 is TGTGCCAGCAGCTTAGAGGGACAGGGCTACAATGAGCAGTTCTTC.

The CDR3 DNA sequence: TGCGCCAGCAGCTTAGGGGACAGTGCCTACGAGCAGTACTTC. Its translation is CASSLGDSAYEQYF. This chain connects TRBV5-1 to TRBJ2-5, with 7 bases that match TRBD1. The DNA end favors TRBJ2-7, so the J call may be wrong. Per germline, CDR1 SGHRS and CDR2 YFSETQ. CDR3 size: 14 residues.

The rearrangement links TRBV4-3 to TRBJ1-2; tentative D call: TRBD1 (6 bases). Looked up from germline, CDR1 is LGHNA and CDR2 is YSLEER. There are 16 residues in the CDR3. With 0 bases removed from V and 4 bases from J, the gap between germline ends came to 15 bases. CDR3 in DNA: TGCGCCAGCAGCCAAGATTATACAGGGATGACCTATGGCTACACCTTC. Encoded protein: CASSQDYTGMTYGYTF.

The chain combines TRBV9 with TRBJ1-1, with D perhaps TRBD1 (6 bases). Germline V gene sequence: CDR1 SGDLS, CDR2 YYNGEE. This CDR3 has 17 residues. Trimming left V 2 bases short and J 3 bases short, with 20 bases between. The CDR3 protein is CASSVETSGAGDTEAFF. CDR3 coding DNA: TGTGCCAGCAGCGTTGAGACCTCAGGGGCGGGGGACACTGAAGCTTTCTTT.

V gene TRBV27 combines with J gene TRBJ2-2; perhaps D is TRBD1 or TRBD2 (5 bases each). This CDR3 region has 16 residues. Germline V gene data show CDR1 as MNHEY and CDR2 as SMNVEV (reference sequence). The V gene lost 6 bases and the J gene lost 2 bases, with 16 bases spanning the gap. CDR3 nucleotide sequence: TGTGCCAGCAGACCTGCCGGGACCGTCAACACCGGGGAGCTGTTTTTT. Protein sequence: CASRPAGTVNTGELFF.